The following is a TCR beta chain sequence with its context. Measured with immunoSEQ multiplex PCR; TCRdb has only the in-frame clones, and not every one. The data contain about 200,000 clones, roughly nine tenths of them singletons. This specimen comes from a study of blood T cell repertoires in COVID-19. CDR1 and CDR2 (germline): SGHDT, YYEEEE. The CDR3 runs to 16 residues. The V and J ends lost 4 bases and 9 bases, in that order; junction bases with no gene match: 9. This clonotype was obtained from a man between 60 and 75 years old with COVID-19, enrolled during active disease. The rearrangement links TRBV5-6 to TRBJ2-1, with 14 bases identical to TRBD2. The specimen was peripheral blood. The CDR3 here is CASSRPGLAGEAEQFF. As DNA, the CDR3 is TGTGCCAGCAGCCGGCCGGGACTAGCGGGAGAAGCTGAGCAGTTCTTC.